The present TCR beta chain was sequenced within a study of blood T cells in healthy people across ages. This clonotype came up a few times. Combining a sample-barcoded 5' primer with a J-beta primer mix, a second PCR ran for roughly 7 to 11 cycles. Every cDNA molecule bore a tag from a template-switch adaptor containing 12 random nucleotides. Each sample provided no less than 2.5 million CDR3-containing paired-end reads. In TCRdb, the 5' RACE reads were re-called with MiXCR into one record per CDR3 protein. Seen here are 950,000 to 1,200,000 distinct CDR3 sequences, around two fifths observed once, and the top ten hold about an eighth. Sequencing was performed on blood. The TCR was taken from a man aged 18 to 35 in good health.

CDR3 in amino acids: CASSLVQADYNEQFF. DNA for the CDR3: TGTGCCAGCAGCTTGGTGCAGGCTGATTACAATGAGCAGTTCTTC. The chain recombines TRBV5-6 with TRBJ2-1; no clear D gene. V was trimmed by 0 bases and J by 4 bases, leaving 11 bases between them. In germline, CDR1 is SGHDT, CDR2 YYEEEE. The CDR3 runs to 15 residues.